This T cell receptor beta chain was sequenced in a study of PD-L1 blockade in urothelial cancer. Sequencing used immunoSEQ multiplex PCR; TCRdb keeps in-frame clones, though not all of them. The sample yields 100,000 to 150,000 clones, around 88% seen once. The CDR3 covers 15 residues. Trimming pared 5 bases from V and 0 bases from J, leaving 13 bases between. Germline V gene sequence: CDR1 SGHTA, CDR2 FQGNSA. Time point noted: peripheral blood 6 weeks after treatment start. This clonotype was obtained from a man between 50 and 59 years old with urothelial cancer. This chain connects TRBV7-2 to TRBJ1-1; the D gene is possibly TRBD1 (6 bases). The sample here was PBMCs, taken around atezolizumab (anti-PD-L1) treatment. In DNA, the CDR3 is TGTGCCAGCAGCCATTGGACAGTAATGAACACTGAAGCTTTCTTT. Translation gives CASSHWTVMNTEAFF.